The 30 T cell receptor beta chains below were found in one sample sequenced in a study of technical replicates of blood from a few donors (dated by TCRdb to about 2017). Preparation of the library involved the immunoSEQ multiplex PCR assay. TCRdb took over this immuneACCESS table, retaining in-frame rearrangements with V and J assigned. Such tables are incomplete; in checked studies, under half of the missing clones stem from an unresolved V gene, and the remainder is unexplained. A total of approximately 100,000 clones appear in this sample, around 95% of them only once. About 0.23% of the sample is in the top ten clones. Sequencing input: T cells isolated from PBMCs. The receptors come from a human donor in good health.

On this clone: One end of the junction varies from germline; a read error may be responsible. This chain connects TRBV11-2 to TRBJ1-4; D might be TRBD1 (6 bases). Germline V gene sequence: CDR1 SGHAT, CDR2 FQNNGV. The CDR3 is made up of 15 amino acids. The CDR3 is CASTLSTGPNEKLFF. The CDR3 DNA is TGTGCCAGCACCTTATCGACAGGACCTAATGAAAAACTGTTTTTT.

The CDR3 nucleotides are TGTGCCAGCGGCGGGACAGGGAATGGCTACACCTTC. Encoded protein: CASGGTGNGYTF. The J gene is TRBJ1-2, the V gene TRBV4-2, with TRBD1 matching 9 bases. Germline V gives CDR1 LGHNA, CDR2 YNFKEQ. Unmatched junction bases numbered 4, after V lost 8 bases and J lost 6 bases. The CDR3 has 12 amino acids.

The count of this clone is one. This chain joins TRBV6-4 and TRBJ2-3, with D possibly being TRBD2 (5 bases). The CDR3 runs to 15 residues. V was trimmed by 3 bases and J by 3 bases, leaving 13 bases between them. Germline loops: CDR1 MRHNA, CDR2 SNTAGT. The CDR3 coding sequence is TGTGCCAGCAGTGAAGGCCCCGGCGGGACAGATACGCAGTATTTT. It specifies CASSEGPGGTDTQYF.

The rearrangement joins TRBV4-1 to TRBJ2-2, with 9 bases lining up with TRBD1. CDR1 is MGHRA, CDR2 YSYEKL, per germline. This CDR3 is 17 amino acids long. Unmatched junction bases numbered 9, after V lost 3 bases and J lost 4 bases. CDR3 sequence: CASSHRTGAVSTGELFF. The CDR3 DNA reads TGCGCCAGCAGCCATCGGACAGGGGCGGTGAGCACCGGGGAGCTGTTTTTT.

The rearrangement uses TRBV7-6 and TRBJ1-2; weak D call: TRBD1 (5 bases). Trimming took off 5 bases at V and 4 bases at J, with 11 bases between the two ends. The CDR3 consists of 13 residues. Germline CDR1 and CDR2: SGHVS and FNYEAQ. As DNA, the CDR3 is TGTGCCAGCAGCGCGGGGGTTGTCTATGGCTACACCTTC. Amino acid sequence: CASSAGVVYGYTF.

V gene TRBV5-1 combines with J gene TRBJ1-4; no definite D call. The length of the CDR3 is 17 residues. CDR1 and CDR2 (germline): SGHRS, YFSETQ. V lost 7 bases and J lost 3, with 22 bases in between. DNA of the CDR3: TGCGCCAGCGCTCGAACCCACGGAGCGACCTCTAATGAAAAACTGTTTTTT. Translating it yields CASARTHGATSNEKLFF.

The chain couples TRBV19 to TRBJ2-1, with a possible D match to TRBD2 (5 bases). The germline V and J ends were trimmed by 1 base and 9 bases, with 19 bases remaining between them. This CDR3 region has 16 residues. CDR1 is LNHDA and CDR2 is SQIVND in the germline V gene (reference sequence). CDR3 nucleotides: TGTGCCAGTAGTATAGGCGGGCCGCTTGTAGGTTCTGAGCAGTTCTTC. Amino acid sequence: CASSIGGPLVGSEQFF.

This rearrangement joins TRBV7-7 to TRBJ2-5; 9 bases line up with TRBD2. The CDR3 has 15 residues. Germline assignment: CDR1 SSHAT and CDR2 FNYEAQ (reference sequence). Trimming at V came to 7 bases and at J to 2 bases, leaving 8 bases not matched to a gene. CDR3 protein: CASKRGAGGQETQYF. CDR3 sequence (DNA): TGTGCCAGCAAGAGGGGGGCGGGAGGGCAAGAGACCCAGTACTTC.

This rearrangement joins TRBV2 to TRBJ2-3; tentatively, D is TRBD1 (6 bases). The CDR3 has 16 residues. Trimming stripped 6 bases from V and 1 base from J, with 17 bases between. The germline gives CDR1 SNHLY, CDR2 FYNNEI. The CDR3 region is CASSGWTAGGTDTQYF. For the CDR3, the DNA is TGTGCCAGCAGCGGGTGGACAGCCGGGGGCACAGATACGCAGTATTTT.

The J gene is TRBJ2-1, the V gene TRBV2, with TRBD2 matching 10 bases. Germline CDR1 is SNHLY and CDR2 is FYNNEI. CDR3 size: 16 residues. V was pared by 7 bases and J by 0 bases, with 6 bases of the junction left unmatched. CDR3 DNA: TGTGCCAGCACCACTAGCGGGACCACCTCCTACAATGAGCAGTTCTTC. This codes for CASTTSGTTSYNEQFF. Supplemented by reference TRBV2 and TRBJ2-1, the full variable domain reads EPEVTQTPSHQVTQMGQEVILRCVPISNHLYFYWYRQILGQKVEFLVSFYNNEISEKSEIFDDQFSVERPDGSNFTLKIRSTKLEDSAMYFCASTTSGTTSYNEQFFGPGTRLTVL.

This clone was observed at least ten times. J is TRBJ1-5 and V is TRBV5-5, with unresolved D. CDR1 is SGHKS, CDR2 YYEKEE, per germline (reference sequence). The V end lost 0 bases, the J end lost 7 bases, and 14 bases lay between the germline ends. The CDR3 has 15 amino acids. The CDR3 DNA reads TGTGCCAGCAGCTTGGAGAGACAAGTCTCACAGCCCCAGCATTTT. It specifies CASSLERQVSQPQHF.

This chain uses TRBV14 with TRBJ2-1; 13 bases agree with TRBD2. Germline V lookup: CDR1 SGHDN, CDR2 FVKESK. CDR3 length equals 17 residues. With V trimmed by 0 bases and J by 8 bases, 7 bases remained unmatched. The CDR3 region is CASSQDTLAGGYDEQFF. The CDR3 region has the DNA TGTGCCAGCAGCCAAGATACACTAGCGGGAGGGTACGATGAGCAGTTCTTC. Using reference TRBV14 and TRBJ2-1 for the parts outside the CDR3, the full variable domain is EAGVTQFPSHSVIEKGQTVTLRCDPISGHDNLYWYRRVMGKEIKFLLHFVKESKQDESGMPNNRFLAERTGGTYSTLKVQPAELEDSGVYFCASSQDTLAGGYDEQFFGPGTRLTVL.

The chain combines TRBV5-1 with TRBJ2-3, with 7 bases that match TRBD2. Germline-derived CDR1 and CDR2 are SGHRS and YFSETQ. The CDR3 has 14 residues. After removal of 5 bases from V and 5 bases from J, the junction contained 8 bases not matched to a gene. Here the CDR3 reads CASSQGGPGDTQYF. The CDR3 DNA reads as TGCGCCAGCAGTCAGGGAGGGCCTGGAGATACGCAGTATTTT.

V gene TRBV6-1 combines with J gene TRBJ1-3; D not resolved. Germline CDR1 MNHNS, CDR2 SASEGT. With 1 base removed from V and 4 bases from J, the gap between germline ends came to 11 bases. This CDR3 spans 15 amino acids. CDR3 loop: CASSEVSEAGNTIYF. As DNA, the CDR3 is TGTGCCAGCAGTGAAGTTTCAGAGGCGGGAAACACCATATATTTT.

This clone was recorded only once. This chain links TRBV5-4 with TRBJ1-4; D not resolved. Trimming took off 0 bases at V and 1 base at J, with 10 bases between the two ends. This CDR3 is 16 amino acids long. CDR1 is SGHNT and CDR2 is YYREEE in the germline V gene (reference sequence). CDR3 in amino acids: CASSLAPEVTNEKLFF. DNA for the CDR3: TGTGCCAGCAGCTTGGCACCGGAGGTAACTAATGAAAAACTGTTTTTT.

V is TRBV15 and J is TRBJ1-2; the match to TRBD1 covers 8 bases. The junction had 5 bases not matched to a gene; V was cut back by 1 base and J by 4 bases. CDR3 length: 15 residues. CDR1 and CDR2 from the germline V gene are LNHNV and YYDKDF (reference sequence). CDR3 nucleotides: TGTGCCACCAGCAGAGGAGGGACAGGCCTCTATGGCTACACCTTC. Translating gives CATSRGGTGLYGYTF.

The chain has TRBV5-1 and TRBJ1-1, with D maybe TRBD1 (6 bases). Germline V gene lookup returns CDR1 SGHRS and CDR2 YFSETQ. V lost 5 bases and J lost 0, with 11 bases in between. There are 14 residues in the CDR3. CDR3 residues: CASSSQGLNTEAFF. DNA of the CDR3: TGCGCCAGCAGTTCTCAGGGGCTGAACACTGAAGCTTTCTTT.

This chain uses TRBV5-1 with TRBJ1-1; no firm D call. Germline V CDR1 and CDR2: SGHRS, YFSETQ. CDR3 length equals 12 residues. V was pared by 1 base and J by 3 bases, with 4 bases between. The CDR3 sequence: CASSLSDTEAFF. For the CDR3, the DNA is TGCGCCAGCAGCTTGAGCGACACTGAAGCTTTCTTT.

V and J are TRBV18 and TRBJ2-3, with 11 bases matching TRBD2. This CDR3 region has 17 residues. Germline V CDR1 and CDR2: KGHSH, LQKENI. V trimming: 3 bases; J trimming: 2 bases; junction bases outside the gene matches: 7. The CDR3 bases are TGTGCCAGCTCACCCGGGACTAGCGGCCCACTCACAGATACGCAGTATTTT. This gives the protein CASSPGTSGPLTDTQYF.

CDR3 bases: TGCGCCAGCAGCCAAGAAAAATTAGGCACAGATACGCAGTATTTT. Translation gives CASSQEKLGTDTQYF. The genes are TRBV4-1 and TRBJ2-3; D ambiguous. Germline loops: CDR1 MGHRA, CDR2 YSYEKL. Trimming stripped 0 bases from V and 1 base from J, with 8 bases between. The CDR3 totals 15 residues.

The V gene is TRBV27, the J gene TRBJ2-7, with 11 nucleotides matching TRBD2. Germline loops: CDR1 MNHEY, CDR2 SMNVEV (reference sequence). Unmatched junction bases numbered 7, after V lost 6 bases and J lost 3 bases. CDR3 length: 15 residues. This CDR3 is CASRETSGSFYEQYF. For the CDR3, the DNA is TGTGCCAGCAGGGAAACTAGCGGGAGCTTCTACGAGCAGTACTTC.

The chain combines TRBV6-1 with TRBJ2-7, with TRBD2 matching over 11 bases. CDR1 MNHNS and CDR2 SASEGT come from the germline V gene. This CDR3 spans 16 amino acids. V lost 1 base, J lost 4 bases, and 6 bases stayed unmatched. The CDR3 loop reads CASSEVRLAGLYEQYF. Written as DNA, the CDR3 is TGTGCCAGCAGTGAAGTCAGACTAGCGGGACTGTACGAGCAGTACTTC.

The chain has TRBV9 and TRBJ1-4; 7 nucleotides match TRBD1. From germline, CDR1 is SGDLS and CDR2 YYNGEE. The CDR3 covers 16 residues. V was clipped by 0 bases and J by 0 bases; unmatched bases: 2. The CDR3 spells CASSVGTGATNEKLFF. CDR3 nucleotides: TGTGCCAGCAGCGTAGGGACAGGTGCAACTAATGAAAAACTGTTTTTT.

V usage is TRBV28 and J usage is TRBJ1-1; D gene unclear. CDR1 is MDHEN, CDR2 SYDVKM, per germline. V lost 6 bases and J 1 base, leaving 9 bases between the germline ends. This CDR3 spans 13 amino acids. In DNA form, the CDR3 reads TGTGCCAGCAGCGACGGAGGGAACACTGAAGCTTTCTTT. It translates to CASSDGGNTEAFF.

V gene TRBV19 combines with J gene TRBJ2-7, with D possibly TRBD2 on 5 matching bases. Looked up from germline, CDR1 is LNHDA and CDR2 is SQIVND (reference sequence). V dropped 7 bases and J dropped 3 bases, with 19 bases sitting between them. The CDR3 contains 15 residues. CDR3 loop: CASTPGRGSGYEQYF. As DNA, the CDR3 is TGTGCCAGTACCCCTGGGAGAGGGAGCGGCTACGAGCAGTACTTC.

This clone has a single count. DNA of the CDR3: TGTGCCAGCAGCTTAGACGCGGAAAAACTGTTTTTT. The encoded protein is CASSLDAEKLFF. The chain recombines TRBV11-2 with TRBJ1-4; D remains unclear. The V and J ends lost 0 bases and 8 bases respectively, with 4 bases between them. The CDR3 spans 12 residues. Germline V gene sequence: CDR1 SGHAT, CDR2 FQNNGV.

The genes are TRBV19 and TRBJ1-1; D remains ambiguous. The CDR3 consists of 12 residues. Deletions cut 3 bases from V and 7 bases from J, with 9 bases between. CDR1 and CDR2 from the germline V gene are LNHDA and SQIVND (reference sequence). Here the CDR3 reads CASSMLRDEAFF. The DNA of the CDR3 is TGTGCCAGTAGTATGCTACGGGATGAAGCTTTCTTT.

This clone was picked up a small number of times. Here the CDR3 reads CASSRSNSGYTF. CDR3 coding DNA: TGTGCCAGCAGTCGTTCGAACAGTGGCTACACCTTC. This chain uses TRBV6-1 with TRBJ1-2, with D uncertain. The CDR3 consists of 12 residues. V lost 5 bases, J lost 7 bases, and 11 bases lay in between. Germline V gene data show CDR1 as MNHNS and CDR2 as SASEGT.

CDR3 protein: CASSLAGRVPYEQYF. The CDR3 DNA reads TGCGCCAGCAGCTTGGCAGGGAGGGTTCCCTACGAGCAGTACTTC. The gene calls are TRBV5-1 and TRBJ2-7; 7 positions agree with TRBD2. Germline V CDR1 and CDR2: SGHRS, YFSETQ. Germline trimming cut 0 bases from V and 2 bases from J; bases unmatched to any gene: 5. The length of the CDR3 is 15 residues.

The chain has TRBV10-3 and TRBJ1-2, with 10 bases that match TRBD1. J was trimmed by 8 bases and V by 1 base; bases with no gene match: 7. This CDR3 region has 15 residues. From germline, CDR1 is ENHRY and CDR2 SYGVKD. CDR3: CAISEFPGQGDGYTF. CDR3 in DNA: TGTGCCATCAGTGAGTTTCCCGGACAGGGGGACGGCTACACCTTC.